The 32 T cell receptor beta chains in this list originate from one sample, sequenced in a study of blood T cells in healthy people across ages (dated by TCRdb to 2013 to 2016). Library generation was performed with 5' RACE. The sequencer was an Illumina HiSeq 2500. A second PCR of about 7 to 12 cycles was performed with a sample-barcoded 5' primer and a J-beta primer mix. TCRdb reanalyzed the raw reads on its own, using fastp at Q25 for trimming and MiXCR for clone calling, and kept in-frame beta chains. Every distinct CDR3 protein forms one entry, paired with its most common genes and DNA. For this sample the table gives about 760,000 distinct CDR3 sequences, of which 56% were detected only once. The ten largest make up about 26% of the sample. Sequencing was done on a sample of blood. The receptors were sampled from a man between 35 and 55 years old in good health.

The V call is TRBV20-1, the J call TRBJ2-7, with 7 bases that match TRBD1. The CDR3 loop spans 12 amino acids. Germline CDR1 and CDR2: DFQATT and SNEGSKA (reference sequence). Germline trimming cut 8 bases from V and 3 bases from J; bases unmatched to any gene: 7. In nucleotides, the CDR3 is TGCAGTCTAAAGACAGGGAGCTACGAGCAGTACTTC. Amino acids: CSLKTGSYEQYF.

This clonotype was seen more than once but under ten times. The V call is TRBV7-2, the J call TRBJ2-1, with no clear D. Trimming left V 5 bases short and J 6 bases short, with 11 bases between. Germline V gene sequence: CDR1 SGHTA, CDR2 FQGNSA. CDR3 size: 13 residues. The CDR3 loop is CASSPPEPNEQFF. The CDR3 DNA follows: TGTGCCAGCAGCCCCCCGGAGCCCAATGAGCAGTTCTTC.

The chain is built from TRBV7-9 and TRBJ2-7, with TRBD1 identical over 7 bases. CDR3 length: 13 amino acids. The V segment lost 6 bases and the J segment 3 bases; nucleotides outside the gene matches: 5. Germline V gene data show CDR1 as SEHNR and CDR2 as FQNEAQ (reference sequence). The CDR3 DNA reads TGTGCCAGCAGTGACAGGGTAAACTACGAGCAGTACTTC. Residues: CASSDRVNYEQYF.

With respect to this clonotype: A junction boundary mismatches the germline segment, possibly from a read error. The chain uses TRBV9 and TRBJ2-1; D unresolved. The germline V gene has CDR1 SGDLS and CDR2 YYNGEE. The CDR3 runs to 14 residues. DNA of the CDR3: TGTGCCAGCAATGAGGCAACTCCCTACAGTGAGCAGTTCTTC. Residues: CASNEATPYSEQFF.

The J gene is TRBJ2-6, the V gene TRBV28; TRBD1 matches at 10 bases. The CDR3 covers 17 residues. Per germline, CDR1 MDHEN and CDR2 SYDVKM. V trimming: 6 bases; J trimming: 0 bases; junction bases outside the gene matches: 5. CDR3 protein: CASRTGQGNSGANVLTF. The CDR3 bases are TGTGCCAGCAGGACGGGACAGGGGAACTCTGGGGCCAACGTCCTGACTTTC.

The chain recombines TRBV28 with TRBJ2-7, with 10 bases lining up with TRBD2. The CDR3 has 15 residues. The ends lost 6 bases at V and 4 bases at J; junction bases unmatched: 9. Germline values: CDR1 MDHEN, CDR2 SYDVKM. DNA of the CDR3: TGTGCCAGCAGCGAAGCGACTAGCGGGCGATACGAGCAGTACTTC. The encoded protein is CASSEATSGRYEQYF.

Concerning this clonotype: With a much larger clone just one base away, this may be a read error. The chain is built from TRBV10-3 and TRBJ2-5; perhaps TRBD1 as D (5 bases). The CDR3 extends over 14 amino acids. Germline V gene sequence: CDR1 ENHRY, CDR2 SYGVKD. The CDR3 loop is CAISESGGQEAQYF. CDR3 DNA sequence: TGTGCCATCAGTGAGTCGGGCGGACAAGAGGCCCAGTACTTC.

The J gene is TRBJ2-7, the V gene TRBV28; 10 bases line up with TRBD1. The CDR3 is made up of 15 amino acids. Germline CDR1 and CDR2: MDHEN and SYDVKM. V dropped 7 bases and J dropped 1; count of bases not matched to a gene: 7. CDR3 residues: CASIPTGGLSYEQYF. CDR3 nucleotide sequence: TGTGCCAGCATTCCGACAGGGGGCTTGTCCTACGAGCAGTACTTC. The full variable domain, completed using reference TRBV28 and TRBJ2-7, is DVKVTQSSRYLVKRTGEKVFLECVQDMDHENMFWYRQDPGLGLRLIYFSYDVKMKEKGDIPEGYSVSREKKERFSLILESASTNQTSMYLCASIPTGGLSYEQYFGPGTRLTVT.

This chain uses TRBV12-3 or TRBV12-4 with TRBJ1-2; D gene uncertain. V was shortened by 6 bases and J by 7 bases, with 15 bases between the two germline ends. CDR3 length: 13 residues. CDR3 sequence reads: CASSPVLSRGYTF. CDR3 DNA sequence: TGTGCCAGCAGCCCAGTTTTATCTCGTGGCTACACCTTC.

The genes are TRBV7-2 and TRBJ2-2; D gene ambiguous. Trimming took 5 bases from V and 8 from J, leaving 24 bases between them. This CDR3 comprises 17 residues. Germline values: CDR1 SGHTA, CDR2 FQGNSA. The CDR3: CASSPSRVPLSAGELFF. The CDR3 DNA is TGTGCCAGCAGCCCCTCCCGGGTTCCACTTTCCGCTGGGGAGCTGTTTTTT.

The chain recombines TRBV20-1 with TRBJ2-4; D ambiguous. The CDR3 is made up of 14 amino acids. V lost 0 bases to trimming and J lost 5 bases, with 11 bases between them. CDR1 and CDR2 (germline): DFQATT, SNEGSKA (reference sequence). The CDR3 here is CSARDRGGENIQYF. The CDR3, as DNA: TGCAGTGCTAGAGATCGAGGCGGAGAAAACATTCAGTACTTC.

This clonotype has just one count. This chain joins TRBV7-6 and TRBJ2-3; 10 bases are shared with TRBD2. The CDR3 covers 16 residues. Germline CDR1 and CDR2: SGHVS and FNYEAQ. Trimming cost V 5 bases and J 2 bases; bases outside gene matches: 7. The DNA for the CDR3 is TGTGCCAGCAGCCCACCCCTAGCGGGGGACACAGATACGCAGTATTTT. Its translation: CASSPPLAGDTDTQYF. Full variable domain (outside the CDR3, taken from reference TRBV7-6 and TRBJ2-3): GAGVSQSPRYKVTKRGQDVALRCDPISGHVSLYWYRQALGQGPEFLTYFNYEAQQDKSGLPNDRFSAERPEGSISTLTIQRTEQRDSAMYRCASSPPLAGDTDTQYFGPGTRLTVL.

V usage is TRBV4-2 and J usage is TRBJ1-5; D not certain. The CDR3 length is 15 residues. Trimming took 1 base from V and 2 from J, leaving 9 bases between them. CDR1 is LGHNA, CDR2 YNFKEQ, per germline. CDR3 sequence: CASSQVRGGNQPQHF. DNA for the CDR3: TGTGCCAGCAGCCAAGTACGAGGAGGCAATCAGCCCCAGCATTTT.

The gene calls are TRBV7-2 and TRBJ2-3; D is undetermined. Per the germline V gene, CDR1 is SGHTA and CDR2 is FQGNSA. This CDR3 contains 15 residues. V shed 5 bases and J shed 0 bases, with 12 bases lying between them. The DNA for the CDR3 is TGTGCCAGCAGCATGGAGACTCTAAGCACAGATACGCAGTATTTT. Amino acid sequence: CASSMETLSTDTQYF.

This clonotype was detected a few times. V gene TRBV7-9 combines with J gene TRBJ2-3; D might be TRBD2 (6 bases). Germline CDR1 and CDR2: SEHNR and FQNEAQ (reference sequence). The CDR3 is 17 amino acids. Trimming took 3 bases from V and 6 from J, leaving 22 bases between them. For the CDR3, the DNA is TGTGCCAGCAGCTTCGATCCCAGCCCGGGAGAGACCGATACGCAGTATTTT. Translating gives CASSFDPSPGETDTQYF.

The rearrangement links TRBV29-1 to TRBJ2-7; D gene ambiguous. The CDR3 sequence is 13 residues long. Trimming cost V 4 bases and J 5 bases, with 15 bases left between them. Germline V gene sequence: CDR1 SQVTM, CDR2 ANQGSEA. The CDR3, as DNA: TGCAGCGTTGGAGGTTTGGGCCCACACGAGCAGTACTTC. This sequence encodes CSVGGLGPHEQYF.

The chain has TRBV10-3 and TRBJ2-7, with D tentatively TRBD1 (6 bases). V shed 4 bases and J shed 3 bases, with 13 bases lying between them. The germline CDR1 and CDR2 sequences are ENHRY and SYGVKD. The CDR3 runs to 14 residues. CDR3 DNA: TGTGCCATCAGTGCAGGGGACCTTCTCTACGAGCAGTACTTC. Encoded protein: CAISAGDLLYEQYF.

The chain couples TRBV29-1 to TRBJ1-5; D perhaps matches TRBD1 (5 bases). Germline V gene sequence: CDR1 SQVTM, CDR2 ANQGSEA. CDR3 length: 13 residues. V shed 4 bases and J shed 5 bases, with 12 bases lying between them. CDR3 region: CSVAGEGDQPQHF. CDR3 sequence (DNA): TGCAGCGTTGCAGGCGAAGGGGATCAGCCCCAGCATTTT.

The V gene is TRBV12-3 or TRBV12-4, the J gene TRBJ2-4; D remains unclear. The CDR3 spans 14 residues. V lost 5 bases and J lost 3, with 11 bases in between. The CDR3 loop reads CASSPGESKNIQYF. In DNA, the CDR3 is TGTGCCAGCAGTCCCGGAGAGAGCAAAAACATTCAGTACTTC.

This clonotype was observed at least ten times. The rearrangement uses TRBV12-3 or TRBV12-4 and TRBJ2-7; D may be TRBD1 (6 bases). Trimming took 5 bases from V and 2 from J, leaving 13 bases between them. The CDR3 sequence is 14 residues long. This CDR3 reads CASSTQGGAYEQYF. The CDR3 DNA reads as TGTGCCAGCAGTACACAGGGTGGGGCCTACGAGCAGTACTTC.

The sample holds a few counts of this clonotype. The gene calls are TRBV12-3 or TRBV12-4 and TRBJ1-2; 7 nucleotides match TRBD1. J was trimmed by 0 bases and V by 5 bases; bases with no gene match: 6. This CDR3 comprises 15 residues. The CDR3 DNA reads as TGTGCCAGCAGTGCTGGGACAGCCCCTAACTATGGCTACACCTTC. Translation gives CASSAGTAPNYGYTF.

This clonotype was seen a few times. The rearrangement links TRBV30 to TRBJ2-6; D uncertain. The CDR3 has 12 residues. Per the germline V gene, CDR1 is GTSNPN and CDR2 is SVGIG (reference sequence). Trimming removed 2 bases from V and 8 bases from J, with 7 bases in between. CDR3 residues: CAWSPVSNVLTF. The CDR3 bases are TGTGCCTGGAGTCCAGTATCCAACGTCCTGACTTTC.

The chain couples TRBV7-2 to TRBJ2-5, with D possibly TRBD2 on 5 matching bases. The length of the CDR3 is 16 residues. V was clipped by 3 bases and J by 11 bases, with 25 bases between them. Germline V CDR1 and CDR2: SGHTA, FQGNSA. The CDR3 sequence: CASSLGPSKGPGEQYF. In nucleotides, the CDR3 is TGTGCCAGCAGCTTGGGCCCTAGCAAAGGTCCAGGAGAGCAGTACTTC.

The rearrangement links TRBV11-2 to TRBJ2-5; no reliable D call. CDR3 length: 14 residues. Looked up from germline, CDR1 is SGHAT and CDR2 is FQNNGV. Trimming removed 1 base at V and 5 bases at J, with 11 bases between. The CDR3 region has the DNA TGTGCCAGCAGCTTAGTAATCGAGCTGGAGACCCAGTACTTC. As protein: CASSLVIELETQYF. The variable domain in full, with the rest retrieved from reference TRBV11-2 and TRBJ2-5, is EAGVAQSPRYKIIEKRQSVAFWCNPISGHATLYWYQQILGQGPKLLIQFQNNGVVDDSQLPKDRFSAERLKGVDSTLKIQPAKLEDSAVYLCASSLVIELETQYFGPGTRLLVL.

This clonotype was counted only a few times. The V and J genes are TRBV6-1 and TRBJ1-6; D unresolved. The CDR3 sequence is 13 residues long. Trimming cost V 1 base and J 8 bases, with 6 bases left between them. The germline V gene has CDR1 MNHNS and CDR2 SASEGT. CDR3 residues: CASSEVSHSPLHF. Here the CDR3 DNA reads TGTGCCAGCAGTGAAGTCAGCCATTCACCCCTCCACTTT.

This clonotype was seen more than once but under ten times. The V call is TRBV29-1, the J call TRBJ2-5, with 8 bases lining up with TRBD1. The CDR3 is 12 amino acids. The germline V gene has CDR1 SQVTM and CDR2 ANQGSEA. Trimming cost V 4 bases and J 5 bases; bases outside gene matches: 3. CDR3 in amino acids: CSVGTGQETQYF. The CDR3 region has the DNA TGCAGCGTTGGGACAGGGCAGGAGACCCAGTACTTC.

The CDR3 DNA reads as TGTGCCAGCAGCTTGGATAGCGGGGGGGGAGAGACCCAGTTCTTC. This sequence encodes CASSLDSGGGETQFF. The chain links TRBV7-2 to TRBJ2-1; 11 bases are a match to TRBD2. Germline loops: CDR1 SGHTA, CDR2 FQGNSA. The J segment lost 13 bases and the V segment lost 3 bases, leaving 11 bases of the junction unmatched. The length of the CDR3 is 15 residues.

Concerning this clonotype: A junction boundary mismatches the germline segment, possibly from a read error. This CDR3 reads CVSYGQEGTEAFF. The CDR3, as DNA: TGTGTCAGCTATGGACAGGAGGGGACTGAAGCTTTCTTT. V is TRBV13 and J is TRBJ1-1; 7 nucleotides align to TRBD1. Germline CDR1 and CDR2: PRHDT and FYEKMQ (reference sequence). The length of the CDR3 is 13 residues. The whole variable domain, filled in from reference TRBV13 and TRBJ1-1, reads AAGVIQSPRHLIKEKRETATLKCYPIPRHDTVYWYQQGPGQDPQFLISFYEKMQSDKGSIPDRFSAQQFSDYHSELNMSSLELGDSALYFCVSYGQEGTEAFFGQGTRLTVV.

This sequence joins TRBV6-2 or TRBV6-3 and TRBJ1-2; the D gene is possibly TRBD1 (5 bases). Trimming removed 6 bases from V and 2 bases from J, with 16 bases in between. The CDR3 covers 15 residues. Germline loops: CDR1 MNHEY, CDR2 SVGEGT. CDR3 sequence: CASSPADRGNYGYTF. Here the CDR3 DNA reads TGTGCCAGCAGCCCCGCCGACAGAGGAAACTATGGCTACACCTTC.

The chain links TRBV20-1 to TRBJ2-3, with TRBD2 matching over 8 bases. This CDR3 is built from 16 residues. The V gene's germline CDR1 is DFQATT and CDR2 SNEGSKA (reference sequence). V was clipped by 2 bases and J by 2 bases; unmatched bases: 9. The CDR3 DNA sequence: TGCAGTGCTAGATTACCTACTAGCGGCTCCACAGATACGCAGTATTTT. Translated, it gives CSARLPTSGSTDTQYF.

This clonotype came up once. V and J are TRBV20-1 and TRBJ2-5; weak D call: TRBD2 (5 bases). V dropped 1 base and J dropped 5 bases, with 11 bases sitting between them. This CDR3 region has 13 residues. Germline values: CDR1 DFQATT, CDR2 SNEGSKA (reference sequence). CDR3 in amino acids: CSARVVGSETQYF. The CDR3 coding sequence is TGCAGTGCTAGAGTTGTGGGGAGCGAGACCCAGTACTTC.

V gene TRBV18 combines with J gene TRBJ2-4; D may be TRBD1 or TRBD2 (5 bases each). This CDR3 is 13 amino acids long. V lost 6 bases and J lost 7, with 13 bases in between. Germline lookup yields CDR1 KGHSH and CDR2 LQKENI. CDR3 nucleotides: TGTGCCAGCTCCCAAGGGACGTCCAACATTCAGTACTTC. Encoded protein: CASSQGTSNIQYF.